Described below is a single T cell receptor (beta chain) sequence and its context. Its antigen is unidentified. The germline V gene encodes CDR1 SGHDT and CDR2 YYEEEE. The CDR3 covers 15 residues. Trimming cost V 2 bases and J 4 bases; bases outside gene matches: 6. The data derive from a study of vaccination effects on CD4 cells after COVID-19. With 9 to 11 days of culture completed, CD4+ T cells were isolated. PCR showed that the person got SARS-CoV-2 infection at some point between March and December 2020. Two-dose BNT162b2 or mRNA-1273 vaccination was given to participants. Profiling relied on immunoSEQ multiplex PCR, and the TCRdb table lists in-frame clones only, not all of them. Here the sample spans tens of thousands of clones, 76% being singletons.

The sequence came from a human donor who had a prior SARS-CoV-2 infection. The chain uses TRBV5-6 and TRBJ1-2, with 9 bases that match TRBD1. Sequenced material: CD4+ T cells from PBMCs cultured without peptide, taken after COVID-19 vaccination. The DNA of the CDR3 is TGTGCCAGCAGCTTCGGGACAGGGCTTACCTATGGCTACACCTTC. Protein sequence: CASSFGTGLTYGYTF.